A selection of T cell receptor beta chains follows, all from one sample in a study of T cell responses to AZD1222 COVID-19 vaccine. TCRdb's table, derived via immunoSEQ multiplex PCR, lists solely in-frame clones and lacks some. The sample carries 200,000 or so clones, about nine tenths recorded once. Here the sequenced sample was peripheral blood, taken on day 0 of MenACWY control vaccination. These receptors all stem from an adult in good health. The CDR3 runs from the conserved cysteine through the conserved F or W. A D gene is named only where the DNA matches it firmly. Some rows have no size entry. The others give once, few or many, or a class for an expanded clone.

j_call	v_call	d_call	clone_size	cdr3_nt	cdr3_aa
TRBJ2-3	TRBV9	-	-	TGTGCCAGCAGCGTAGTTTCAGGTTGGGGCACAGATACGCAGTATTTT	CASSVVSGWGTDTQYF
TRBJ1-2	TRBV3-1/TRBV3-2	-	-	TGTGCCAGCAGCCCCTTCGGAGGGGCGAAGTATGGCTACACCTTC	CASSPFGGAKYGYTF
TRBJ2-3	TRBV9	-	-	TGTGCCAGCAGCGTATCAGCGGGCGGCACAGATACGCAGTATTTT	CASSVSAGGTDTQYF
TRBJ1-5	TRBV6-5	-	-	TGTGCCAGCACCAGGAGGAGTCATCAGCCCCAGCATTTT	CASTRRSHQPQHF
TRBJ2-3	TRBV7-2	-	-	TGTGCCAGCCGCCGGTCGGTAGCAGATACGCAGTATTTT	CASRRSVADTQYF
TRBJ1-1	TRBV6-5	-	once	TGTGCCAGCAGTTACGGTTTTATGAACACTGAAGCTTTCTTT	CASSYGFMNTEAFF
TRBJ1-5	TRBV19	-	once	TGTGCCAGTAGTCTCACGGACTCTAGCAATCAGCCCCAGCATTTT	CASSLTDSSNQPQHF
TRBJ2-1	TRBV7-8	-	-	TGTGCCAGCAGCTTAGGAGTCGATGGCGGGTATGAGCAGTTCTTC	CASSLGVDGGYEQFF
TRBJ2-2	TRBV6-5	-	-	TGTGCCAGCACCATCGGGAGTGGGGAGCTGTTTTTT	CASTIGSGELFF
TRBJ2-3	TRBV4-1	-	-	TGCGCCAGCAGCCAAGTTGACTTAGTCTACACAGATACGCAGTATTTT	CASSQVDLVYTDTQYF
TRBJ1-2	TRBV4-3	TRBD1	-	TGCGCCAGCAGCCAGACACAGGGGCCAATCCTATATGGCTACACCTTC	CASSQTQGPILYGYTF
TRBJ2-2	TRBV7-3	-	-	TGTGCCAGCAGCTACGAGGGAAGTACCGGGGAGCTGTTTTTT	CASSYEGSTGELFF
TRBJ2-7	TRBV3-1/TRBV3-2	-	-	TGTGCCAGCAGCCAAGACGGTTCCTTCTCCTACGAGCAGTACTTC	CASSQDGSFSYEQYF
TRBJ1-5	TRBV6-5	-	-	TGTGCCAGCCGCCGGGAGCCTGTCCAGCCCCAGCATTTT	CASRREPVQPQHF
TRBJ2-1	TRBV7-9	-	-	TGTGCCAGCAGCTTACCCCGGCACGAAAACTCCTACAATGAGCAGTTCTTC	CASSLPRHENSYNEQFF
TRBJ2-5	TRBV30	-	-	TGTGCCTGGACGGGGCCTTTGGGCGAGACCCAGTACTTC	CAWTGPLGETQYF
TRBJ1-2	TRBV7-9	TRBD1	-	TGTGCCAGCAGCCCGCGGACAGGGGAGTTAGGCTACACCTTC	CASSPRTGELGYTF
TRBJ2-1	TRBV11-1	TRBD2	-	TGTGCCAGCAGCTTAGCACTAGCGGAGCAGTTCTTC	CASSLALAEQFF
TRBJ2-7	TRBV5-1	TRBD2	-	TGCGCCAGCAGCTTGAATGCGGGAGGAGTGTACGAGCAGTACTTC	CASSLNAGGVYEQYF
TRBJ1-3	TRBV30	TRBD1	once	TGTGCCTGGGCCGGGACAGGCCGTAACACCATATATTTT	CAWAGTGRNTIYF
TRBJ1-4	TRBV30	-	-	TGTGCCTGGAGTCCAGTCGGGCTGGTTGGTGAAAAACTGTTTTTT	CAWSPVGLVGEKLFF
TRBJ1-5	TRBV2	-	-	TGTGCCAGCACCTTAGGTAATCAGCCCCAGCATTTT	CASTLGNQPQHF
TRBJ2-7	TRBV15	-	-	TGTGCCACCAGCAGAGATCCTACAGGGCTGTACGAGCAGTACTTC	CATSRDPTGLYEQYF
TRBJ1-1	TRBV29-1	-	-	TGCAGCGTTCGACAGGTCAGGGACACTGAAGCTTTCTTT	CSVRQVRDTEAFF
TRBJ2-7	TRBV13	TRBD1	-	TGTGCCAGCAGCTCACCGGGACAGGGGACCTACGAGCAGTACTTC	CASSSPGQGTYEQYF
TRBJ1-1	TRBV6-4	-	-	TGTGCCAGCAGGACACAACGGGACAACCTGTCGAACACTGAAGCTTTCTTT	CASRTQRDNLSNTEAFF
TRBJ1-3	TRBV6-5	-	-	TGTGCCAGCAGTCAACCGGACGCCGGAAACACCATATATTTT	CASSQPDAGNTIYF
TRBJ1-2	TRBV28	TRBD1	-	TGTGCCAGCAGTCTGGAGGGGGCGATTTATGGCTACACCTTC	CASSLEGAIYGYTF
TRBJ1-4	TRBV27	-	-	TGTGCCAGCAGTGTCGAGGGGGGCACTAATGAAAAACTGTTTTTT	CASSVEGGTNEKLFF
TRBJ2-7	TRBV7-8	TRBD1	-	TGTGCCAGCAGCCACAGGGGCTACGAGCAGTACTTC	CASSHRGYEQYF
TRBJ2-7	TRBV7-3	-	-	TGTGCCAGCAGCTTAACGGCGCCCTACGAGCAGTACTTC	CASSLTAPYEQYF
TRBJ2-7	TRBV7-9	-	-	TGTGCCAGCAGCCGGACAGTCTACGAGCAGTACTTC	CASSRTVYEQYF
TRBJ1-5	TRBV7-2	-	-	TGTGCCAGCAGCTTACAGGGAGAACAGCCCCAGCATTTT	CASSLQGEQPQHF
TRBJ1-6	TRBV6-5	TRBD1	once	TGTGCCAGCAGTAGACAGGGTAGTGATTCACCCCTCCACTTT	CASSRQGSDSPLHF
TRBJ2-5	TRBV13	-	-	TGTGCCAGCAGCTTGTACGGACAGTGGGTGACCCAGTACTTC	CASSLYGQWVTQYF
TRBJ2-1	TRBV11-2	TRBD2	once	TGTGCCAGCAGCCTCCGGCGGGAGAGGGGTGAGCAGTTCTTC	CASSLRRERGEQFF
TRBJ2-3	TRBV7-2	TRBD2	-	TGTGCCAGCAGCTTAGTAGGCGCGGGGGGTTTAAAAGATACGCAGTATTTT	CASSLVGAGGLKDTQYF
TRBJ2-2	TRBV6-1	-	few	TGTGCCAGCAGTGAAAGAAGGTTTGCGAGGGACACCGGGGAGCTGTTTTTT	CASSERRFARDTGELFF
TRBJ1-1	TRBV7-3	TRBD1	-	TGTGCCAGCAGCTCTGGGGACAGGGAGAGCACTGAAGCTTTCTTT	CASSSGDRESTEAFF
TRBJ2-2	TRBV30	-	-	TGTGCCTGGAGTACGAGGAGCGGGGAGCTGTTTTTT	CAWSTRSGELFF
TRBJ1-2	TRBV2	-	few	TGTGCCAGCAGTGATTGGGGTGGCTATGGCTACACCTTC	CASSDWGGYGYTF
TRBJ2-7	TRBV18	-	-	TGTGCCAGCTCACCCGGACTGAACGCCTACGAGCAGTACTTC	CASSPGLNAYEQYF
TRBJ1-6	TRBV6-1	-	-	TGTGCCAGCAGTGAAGGGGATTCACCCCTCCACTTT	CASSEGDSPLHF
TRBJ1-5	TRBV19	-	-	TGTGCCAGTAGTATAGACATTACTTATCAGCCCCAGCATTTT	CASSIDITYQPQHF